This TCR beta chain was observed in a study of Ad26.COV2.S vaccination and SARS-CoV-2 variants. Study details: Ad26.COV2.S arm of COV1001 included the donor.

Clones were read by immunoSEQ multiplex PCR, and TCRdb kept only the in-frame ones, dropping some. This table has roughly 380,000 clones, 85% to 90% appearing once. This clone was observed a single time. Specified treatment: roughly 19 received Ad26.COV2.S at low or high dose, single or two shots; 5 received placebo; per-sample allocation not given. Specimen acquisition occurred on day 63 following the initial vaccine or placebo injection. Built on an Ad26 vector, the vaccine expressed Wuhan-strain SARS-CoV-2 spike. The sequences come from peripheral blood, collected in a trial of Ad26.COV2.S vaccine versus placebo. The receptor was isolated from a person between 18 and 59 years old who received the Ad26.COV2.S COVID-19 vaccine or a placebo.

The CDR3 sequence is CASSHRTGKNNSPLHF. In nucleotides, the CDR3 is TGTGCCAGCAGCCACCGGACAGGGAAGAATAATTCACCCCTCCACTTT. V usage is TRBV7-9 and J usage is TRBJ1-6; 8 positions agree with TRBD1. The germline gives CDR1 SEHNR, CDR2 FQNEAQ (reference sequence). V gave up 5 bases and J gave up 5 bases; unmatched junction bases: 8. The CDR3 is made up of 16 amino acids.